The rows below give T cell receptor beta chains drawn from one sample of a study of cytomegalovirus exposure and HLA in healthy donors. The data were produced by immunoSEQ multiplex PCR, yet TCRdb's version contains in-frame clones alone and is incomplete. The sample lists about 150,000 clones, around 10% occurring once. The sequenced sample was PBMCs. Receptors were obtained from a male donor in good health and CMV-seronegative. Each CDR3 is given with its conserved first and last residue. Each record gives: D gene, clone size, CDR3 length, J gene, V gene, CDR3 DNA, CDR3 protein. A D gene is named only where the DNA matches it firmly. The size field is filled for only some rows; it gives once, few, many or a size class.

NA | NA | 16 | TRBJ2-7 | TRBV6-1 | TGTGCCAGCAGTGAAACCGTACAAACATTCCTCTACGAGCAGTACTTC | CASSETVQTFLYEQYF
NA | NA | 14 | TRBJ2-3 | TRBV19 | TGTGCCAGTACCCTAGGCGGGGCCTCCTTTACGCAGTATTTT | CASTLGGASFTQYF
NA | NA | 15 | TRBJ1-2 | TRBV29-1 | TGCAGCGTTGTCAGTTGGAGGGCAGGAATGTACGGCTACACCTTC | CSVVSWRAGMYGYTF
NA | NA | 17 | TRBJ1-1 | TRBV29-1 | TGCAGCGTTGAGCTCGGGAGGGGTATTGCTGCGAACACTGAAGCTTTCTTT | CSVELGRGIAANTEAFF
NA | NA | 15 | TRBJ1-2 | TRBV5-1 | TGCGCCAGCAGCTTGGGGCAGGGGTATGACTATGGCTACACCTTC | CASSLGQGYDYGYTF
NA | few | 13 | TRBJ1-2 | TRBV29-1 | TGCAGCGTTGAGGTTCAGGGGAACTATGGCTACACCTTC | CSVEVQGNYGYTF
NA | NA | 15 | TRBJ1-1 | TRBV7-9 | TGTGCCAGCACTCTGCCCCTACCTGGGAACACTGAAGCTTTCTTT | CASTLPLPGNTEAFF
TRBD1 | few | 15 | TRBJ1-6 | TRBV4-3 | TGCGCCAGCAGCCAAGTTACAGGGGCGGTTTCACCCCTCCACTTT | CASSQVTGAVSPLHF
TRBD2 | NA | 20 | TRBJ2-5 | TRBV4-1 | TGCGCCAGCAGCCAAGGAGGGGGAGGATTCCGGGGGGGATTCCAAGAGACCCAGTACTTC | CASSQGGGGFRGGFQETQYF
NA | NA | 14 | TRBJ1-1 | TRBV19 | TGTGCCAGTAGTAATCGACAGGTGAACACTGAAGCTTTCTTT | CASSNRQVNTEAFF
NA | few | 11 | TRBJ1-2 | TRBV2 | TGTGCCAGCACGGGATCGGGTGGCTACACCTTC | CASTGSGGYTF
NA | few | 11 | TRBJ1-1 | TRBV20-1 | TGCAGTGCTAGCCAGGCTACTGAAGCTTTCTTT | CSASQATEAFF
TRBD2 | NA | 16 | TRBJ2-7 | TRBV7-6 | TGTGCCAGCAGCCAGGGACTAGCGGGCGACTTCTACGAGCAGTACTTC | CASSQGLAGDFYEQYF
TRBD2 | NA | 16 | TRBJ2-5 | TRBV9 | TGTGCCAGCAGCGTAGGACTAGCGGGAGGGCAAGAGACCCAGTACTTC | CASSVGLAGGQETQYF
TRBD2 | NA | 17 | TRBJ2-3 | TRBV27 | TGTGCCAGCGGGGGACCGGGACTAGCGGGTAGCACAGATACGCAGTATTTT | CASGGPGLAGSTDTQYF
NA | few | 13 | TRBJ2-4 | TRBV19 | TGTGCCAGCCGGGGTAGGGCCAAAAACATTCAGTACTTC | CASRGRAKNIQYF
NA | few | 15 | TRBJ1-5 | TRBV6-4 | TGTGCCAGCAGTCCTTCCCGGGGGGTCAATCAGCCCCAGCATTTT | CASSPSRGVNQPQHF
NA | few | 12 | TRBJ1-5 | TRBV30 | TGTGCCTGGAGTGGGGGCCTTGGGCCCCAGCATTTT | CAWSGGLGPQHF
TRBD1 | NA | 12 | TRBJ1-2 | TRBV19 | TGTGCCAGCCGCGACAGGGTCTATGGCTACACCTTC | CASRDRVYGYTF
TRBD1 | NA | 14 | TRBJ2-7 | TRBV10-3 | TGTGCCATCAGTGAGTTAGGACAGGCCTACGAGCAGTACTTC | CAISELGQAYEQYF
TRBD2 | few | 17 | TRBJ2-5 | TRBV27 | TGTGCCAGCAGTTTGTGGCCTAGCGGACTGGGGGGGGAGACCCAGTACTTC | CASSLWPSGLGGETQYF
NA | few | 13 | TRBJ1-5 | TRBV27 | TGTGCCAGCAGTTTAACAGGGCTTCAGCCCCAGCATTTT | CASSLTGLQPQHF
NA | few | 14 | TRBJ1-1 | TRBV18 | TGTGCCAGCTCACCACAGGAGGTGAACACTGAAGCTTTCTTT | CASSPQEVNTEAFF
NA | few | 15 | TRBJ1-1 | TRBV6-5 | TGTGCCAGCCCATTGGGGCGGGGTTGGGGCACTGAAGCTTTCTTT | CASPLGRGWGTEAFF
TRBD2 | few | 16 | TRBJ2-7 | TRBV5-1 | TGCGCCAGCAGCCCCGGCCTAGCGGGAGGGCCCCACGAGCAGTACTTC | CASSPGLAGGPHEQYF
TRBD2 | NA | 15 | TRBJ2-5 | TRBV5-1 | TGCGCCAGCAGCTTGGTATCGGGGGGGGCAGAGACCCAGTACTTC | CASSLVSGGAETQYF
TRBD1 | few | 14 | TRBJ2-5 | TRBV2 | TGTGCCAGCAGTGAACAGGGGGCGACGAAGACCCAGTACTTC | CASSEQGATKTQYF
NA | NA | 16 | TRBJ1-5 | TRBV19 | TGTGCCAGTAGTATAGCCCACGGGGTGAGCAATCAGCCCCAGCATTTT | CASSIAHGVSNQPQHF
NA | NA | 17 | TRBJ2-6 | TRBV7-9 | TGTGCCAGCAGCCCAGGACAAACCCTCTCTGGGGCCAACGTCCTGACTTTC | CASSPGQTLSGANVLTF
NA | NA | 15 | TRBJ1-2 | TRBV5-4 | TGTGCCAGCAGCTCGGGCCCGGGAATATCAGAGGGCTACACCTTC | CASSSGPGISEGYTF
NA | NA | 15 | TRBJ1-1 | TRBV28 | TGTGCCAGCAGACCACCCAACAGGGAGGGAACTGAAGCTTTCTTT | CASRPPNREGTEAFF